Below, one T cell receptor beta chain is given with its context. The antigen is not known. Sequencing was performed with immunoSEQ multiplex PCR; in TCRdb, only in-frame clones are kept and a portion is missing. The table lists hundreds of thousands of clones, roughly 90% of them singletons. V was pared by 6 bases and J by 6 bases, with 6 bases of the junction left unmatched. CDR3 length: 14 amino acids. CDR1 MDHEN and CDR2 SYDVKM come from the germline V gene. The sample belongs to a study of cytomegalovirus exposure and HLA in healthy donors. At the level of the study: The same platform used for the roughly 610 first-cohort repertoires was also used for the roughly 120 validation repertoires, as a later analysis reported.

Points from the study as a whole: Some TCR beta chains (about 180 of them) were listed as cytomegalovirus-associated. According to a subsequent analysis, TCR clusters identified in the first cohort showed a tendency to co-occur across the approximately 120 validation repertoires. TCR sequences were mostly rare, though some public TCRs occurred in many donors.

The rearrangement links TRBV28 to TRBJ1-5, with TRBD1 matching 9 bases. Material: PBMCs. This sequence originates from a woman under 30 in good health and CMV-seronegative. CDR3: CASRGQGMGQPQHF. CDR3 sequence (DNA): TGTGCCAGCAGGGGACAGGGTATGGGTCAGCCCCAGCATTTT.